Listed below are T cell receptor beta chains from one sample, sequenced in a study of CD8+ T cells in alopecia areata. TCRdb's copy holds only in-frame clones and misses some; the assay was immunoSEQ multiplex PCR. The top ten clones hold roughly 0.71% of a sample with about 190,000 clones, around 60% of them seen once. The material sequenced was CD4+ T cells sorted from blood, taken at week 4, from a patient treated with tofacitinib. These receptors came from a human donor with alopecia areata. Both conserved end residues are part of each CDR3. The D gene is left open where the match is weak. Only some rows state a clone size, as once, few, many or a class for expanded clones.

>TRBJ2-5|.|TRBV20-1|.
CSVGGGETQYF
TGCAGTGTGGGCGGAGGGGAGACCCAGTACTTC
>TRBJ1-1|.|TRBV7-2|few
CASSRVDKAFF
TGTGCCAGCAGCCGAGTAGATAAAGCTTTCTTT
>TRBJ2-1|TRBD1|TRBV15|.
CATSRVGTGGYNEQFF
TGTGCCACCAGCAGAGTTGGCACAGGGGGCTACAATGAGCAGTTCTTC
>TRBJ2-2|.|TRBV11-3|few
CASSFQTANTGELFF
TGTGCCAGCAGCTTCCAGACAGCGAACACCGGGGAGCTGTTTTTT
>TRBJ2-5|TRBD2|TRBV7-9|once
CASSLIGTRGTQYF
TGTGCCAGCAGCTTAATTGGGACTAGGGGGACCCAGTACTTC
>TRBJ2-3|TRBD2|TRBV5-1|few
CASSLVVAGAGTDTQYF
TGCGCCAGCAGCTTGGTAGTAGCGGGAGCTGGCACAGATACGCAGTATTTT
>TRBJ2-7|TRBD1|TRBV7-9|.
CASSLNRGEQYF
TGTGCCAGCAGCTTAAACAGGGGAGAGCAGTACTTC
>TRBJ2-1|TRBD1|TRBV29-1|few
CSVEETGGFDEQFF
TGCAGCGTTGAAGAGACAGGGGGATTCGATGAGCAGTTCTTC
>TRBJ2-7|.|TRBV2|.
CASSSRGREQYF
TGTGCCAGCAGCTCCCGAGGCCGCGAGCAGTACTTC
>TRBJ2-4|.|TRBV30|.
CASLGATKNIQYF
TGTGCCTCCTTAGGGGCTACCAAAAACATTCAGTACTTC
>TRBJ2-3|.|TRBV4-1|.
CASSSRAGTDTQYF
TGCGCCAGCAGCTCAAGGGCGGGCACAGATACGCAGTATTTT
>TRBJ1-4|.|TRBV5-1|few
CASSLDRAANEKLFF
TGCGCCAGCAGCTTGGACAGGGCGGCTAATGAAAAACTGTTTTTT
>TRBJ2-1|TRBD2|TRBV15|.
CATSRVAGEGHEQFF
TGTGCCACCAGCAGAGTTGCGGGAGAAGGCCATGAGCAGTTCTTC
>TRBJ2-6|.|TRBV27|.
CASRALGSGANVLTF
TGTGCCAGCAGGGCTCTAGGGTCTGGGGCCAACGTCCTGACTTTC
>TRBJ2-2|TRBD1|TRBV7-2|.
CASSLVDRGFPGELFF
TGTGCCAGCAGCTTAGTAGACAGGGGTTTCCCCGGGGAGCTGTTTTTT
>TRBJ2-3|.|TRBV30|few
CAWSGRSTDTQYF
TGTGCCTGGAGCGGGAGAAGCACAGATACGCAGTATTTT
>TRBJ2-6|.|TRBV25-1|.
CASRSSGANVLTF
TGTGCCAGCAGGTCGTCTGGGGCCAACGTCCTGACTTTC
>TRBJ2-7|.|TRBV11-2|few
CASSLPRLSYEQYF
TGTGCCAGCAGCTTACCCCGACTCTCCTACGAGCAGTACTTC
>TRBJ2-5|TRBD2|TRBV9|.
CASSNGRTSGRLRETQYF
TGTGCCAGCAGCAATGGGAGGACTAGCGGGAGGTTACGGGAGACCCAGTACTTC
>TRBJ1-2|TRBD1|TRBV29-1|.
CSAGQGSDGYTF
TGCAGCGCAGGACAGGGCTCGGATGGCTACACCTTC
>TRBJ2-6|TRBD2|TRBV6-5|.
CASMFAGAGANVLTF
TGTGCCAGCATGTTCGCGGGAGCCGGGGCCAACGTCCTGACTTTC
>TRBJ2-1|TRBD2|TRBV27|.
CATAGTIGNEQFF
TGTGCCACCGCGGGGACTATAGGAAATGAGCAGTTCTTC